Listed below are T cell receptor beta chains from one sample, sequenced in a study of Ad26.COV2.S vaccination and SARS-CoV-2 variants. The repertoire was sequenced with immunoSEQ multiplex PCR; TCRdb's copy has only in-frame clones and lacks some. Of under 150,000 clones listed, roughly 89% are singletons. Material: peripheral blood, obtained after recovery from COVID-19. All receptors come from a human donor who had recovered from COVID-19. Both conserved end residues are part of each CDR3. A D gene is named only where the DNA matches it firmly. The size field is filled for only some rows; it gives once, few, many or a size class.

d_gene: -; abundance: once; v_gene: TRBV7-2; j_gene: TRBJ1-5; CDR3aa: CASSLGGFQGSLGNQPQHF; CDR3nt: TGTGCCAGCAGCTTAGGGGGCTTCCAGGGAAGTTTGGGCAATCAGCCCCAGCATTTT
d_gene: -; abundance: -; v_gene: TRBV5-6; j_gene: TRBJ2-7; CDR3aa: CASTRNGPLSYEQYF; CDR3nt: TGTGCCAGCACTAGGAACGGGCCCCTCTCCTACGAGCAGTACTTC
d_gene: TRBD1; abundance: -; v_gene: TRBV3-1/TRBV3-2; j_gene: TRBJ1-2; CDR3aa: CASSQGQGPYGYTF; CDR3nt: TGTGCCAGCAGCCAGGGACAGGGACCCTATGGCTACACCTTC
d_gene: -; abundance: -; v_gene: TRBV5-6; j_gene: TRBJ1-6; CDR3aa: CASSSPTDNSPLHF; CDR3nt: TGTGCCAGCAGCTCCCCGACAGATAATTCACCCCTCCACTTT
d_gene: TRBD2; abundance: -; v_gene: TRBV5-4; j_gene: TRBJ2-1; CDR3aa: CASSLGLAGDEQFF; CDR3nt: TGTGCCAGCAGCTTGGGCCTAGCGGGGGATGAGCAGTTCTTC
d_gene: TRBD1; abundance: few; v_gene: TRBV3-1/TRBV3-2; j_gene: TRBJ1-5; CDR3aa: CASSQGGTGRQPQHF; CDR3nt: TGTGCCAGCAGCCAAGGCGGGACAGGGAGGCAGCCCCAGCATTTT
d_gene: -; abundance: -; v_gene: TRBV19; j_gene: TRBJ2-2; CDR3aa: CASSRSDPNGAGELFF; CDR3nt: TGTGCCAGTAGTAGGTCGGACCCCAACGGGGCCGGGGAGCTGTTTTTT
d_gene: TRBD1; abundance: -; v_gene: TRBV29-1; j_gene: TRBJ1-1; CDR3aa: CSVGDSRTEAFF; CDR3nt: TGCAGCGTGGGGGACAGCCGCACTGAAGCTTTCTTT
d_gene: TRBD2; abundance: -; v_gene: TRBV27; j_gene: TRBJ2-3; CDR3aa: CASSFLNKGLAGGLGPDTQYF; CDR3nt: TGTGCCAGCAGTTTTCTGAACAAGGGACTAGCGGGGGGGCTGGGGCCAGATACGCAGTATTTT
d_gene: -; abundance: -; v_gene: TRBV10-3; j_gene: TRBJ2-7; CDR3aa: CAISVLVGEQYF; CDR3nt: TGTGCCATCAGTGTCCTGGTGGGAGAGCAGTACTTC
d_gene: -; abundance: once; v_gene: TRBV19; j_gene: TRBJ1-6; CDR3aa: CASARGTEGRSPLHF; CDR3nt: TGTGCCAGCGCCCGAGGGACGGAGGGTCGGTCACCCCTCCACTTT
d_gene: TRBD2; abundance: -; v_gene: TRBV18; j_gene: TRBJ2-7; CDR3aa: CASSPGGNEQYF; CDR3nt: TGTGCCAGCTCACCGGGGGGGAACGAGCAGTACTTC
d_gene: -; abundance: -; v_gene: TRBV6-1; j_gene: TRBJ2-1; CDR3aa: CASSEATGIPYNEQFF; CDR3nt: TGTGCCAGCAGTGAAGCGACAGGTATCCCCTACAATGAGCAGTTCTTC
d_gene: -; abundance: many; v_gene: TRBV29-1; j_gene: TRBJ2-2; CDR3aa: CSAGLTSIGELFF; CDR3nt: TGCAGCGCGGGACTGACATCCATCGGGGAGCTGTTTTTT
d_gene: -; abundance: -; v_gene: TRBV4-1; j_gene: TRBJ1-6; CDR3aa: CASSQAGQLSPLHF; CDR3nt: TGCGCCAGCAGCCAAGCCGGACAACTTTCACCCCTCCACTTT
d_gene: TRBD2; abundance: -; v_gene: TRBV3-1/TRBV3-2; j_gene: TRBJ2-3; CDR3aa: CASSQVGGGSTDTQYF; CDR3nt: TGTGCCAGCAGCCAAGTCGGGGGGGGGAGCACAGATACGCAGTATTTT
d_gene: -; abundance: -; v_gene: TRBV7-2; j_gene: TRBJ1-2; CDR3aa: CASSFGGPGRGYTF; CDR3nt: TGTGCCAGCAGCTTTGGGGGCCCCGGAAGAGGCTACACCTTC
d_gene: -; abundance: -; v_gene: TRBV19; j_gene: TRBJ1-5; CDR3aa: CASRLLGQGDRQPQHF; CDR3nt: TGTGCCAGCAGGTTATTGGGCCAGGGCGACCGTCAGCCCCAGCATTTT
d_gene: -; abundance: -; v_gene: TRBV28; j_gene: TRBJ1-2; CDR3aa: CAVMKGEGNYGYTF; CDR3nt: TGTGCCGTTATGAAGGGCGAGGGTAACTATGGCTACACCTTC
d_gene: -; abundance: -; v_gene: TRBV30; j_gene: TRBJ2-1; CDR3aa: CAWGDLNNEQFF; CDR3nt: TGTGCCTGGGGGGACCTAAACAATGAGCAGTTCTTC
d_gene: -; abundance: -; v_gene: TRBV6-7; j_gene: TRBJ1-2; CDR3aa: CASTLQPGSYGYTF; CDR3nt: TGTGCCAGCACCTTACAACCGGGAAGCTATGGCTACACCTTC
d_gene: TRBD2; abundance: -; v_gene: TRBV28; j_gene: TRBJ2-5; CDR3aa: CASSFPAHGGGETQYF; CDR3nt: TGTGCCAGCAGTTTCCCAGCCCACGGGGGGGGTGAGACCCAGTACTTC
d_gene: TRBD1; abundance: -; v_gene: TRBV4-3; j_gene: TRBJ1-2; CDR3aa: CASSRDLDRATGYTF; CDR3nt: TGCGCCAGCAGCCGAGACCTCGACAGGGCTACCGGCTACACCTTC
d_gene: -; abundance: -; v_gene: TRBV6-5; j_gene: TRBJ1-1; CDR3aa: CASSYSIGFMNTEAFF; CDR3nt: TGTGCCAGCAGTTACTCGATTGGGTTTATGAACACTGAAGCTTTCTTT
d_gene: -; abundance: -; v_gene: TRBV19; j_gene: TRBJ1-5; CDR3aa: CASSIDRGGNQPQHF; CDR3nt: TGTGCCAGTAGTATAGATCGGGGGGGGAATCAGCCCCAGCATTTT
d_gene: -; abundance: -; v_gene: TRBV5-8; j_gene: TRBJ1-2; CDR3aa: CASSSDYFNYGYTF; CDR3nt: TGTGCCAGCAGTTCGGACTACTTTAACTATGGCTACACCTTC
d_gene: -; abundance: -; v_gene: TRBV28; j_gene: TRBJ1-2; CDR3aa: CASSSGNYGYTF; CDR3nt: TGTGCCAGCAGTTCAGGGAACTATGGCTACACCTTC
d_gene: TRBD1; abundance: -; v_gene: TRBV7-2; j_gene: TRBJ2-5; CDR3aa: CASSSTGTGVGETQYF; CDR3nt: TGTGCCAGCAGCTCCACCGGGACAGGCGTGGGGGAGACCCAGTACTTC
d_gene: -; abundance: -; v_gene: TRBV11-2; j_gene: TRBJ2-1; CDR3aa: CASSLATDFNEQFF; CDR3nt: TGTGCCAGCAGCTTAGCAACAGATTTCAATGAGCAGTTCTTC
d_gene: -; abundance: once; v_gene: TRBV5-4; j_gene: TRBJ2-7; CDR3aa: CASSLRGGTYEQYF; CDR3nt: TGTGCCAGCAGCTTACGAGGGGGGACCTACGAGCAGTACTTC
d_gene: TRBD1; abundance: -; v_gene: TRBV12-5; j_gene: TRBJ2-3; CDR3aa: CASGSSGTGGTDTQYF; CDR3nt: TGTGCTAGTGGTTCTTCGGGGACAGGGGGGACAGATACGCAGTATTTT
d_gene: -; abundance: -; v_gene: TRBV7-9; j_gene: TRBJ1-4; CDR3aa: CASSLVHLEKLFF; CDR3nt: TGTGCCAGCAGCTTAGTGCATCTTGAAAAACTGTTTTTT
d_gene: -; abundance: -; v_gene: TRBV6-4; j_gene: TRBJ1-5; CDR3aa: CASSDRQPQHF; CDR3nt: TGTGCCAGCAGTGACCGTCAGCCCCAGCATTTT
d_gene: -; abundance: -; v_gene: TRBV2; j_gene: TRBJ2-1; CDR3aa: CASSDVFINEQFF; CDR3nt: TGTGCCAGCAGTGATGTATTTATCAATGAGCAGTTCTTC
d_gene: -; abundance: -; v_gene: TRBV7-2; j_gene: TRBJ1-5; CDR3aa: CASSSGHQPQHF; CDR3nt: TGTGCCAGCAGCTCTGGACACCAGCCCCAGCATTTT
d_gene: -; abundance: -; v_gene: TRBV4-3; j_gene: TRBJ1-6; CDR3aa: CASSQDLDSPLHF; CDR3nt: TGCGCCAGCAGCCAAGATCTCGATTCACCCCTCCACTTT
d_gene: TRBD1; abundance: -; v_gene: TRBV7-6; j_gene: TRBJ2-1; CDR3aa: CASSTGQGPYNEQFF; CDR3nt: TGTGCCAGCAGCACAGGACAGGGACCCTACAATGAGCAGTTCTTC
d_gene: -; abundance: -; v_gene: TRBV29-1; j_gene: TRBJ1-2; CDR3aa: CSVEDLAWRAFGYTF; CDR3nt: TGCAGCGTTGAAGATTTGGCGTGGAGAGCTTTTGGCTACACCTTC
d_gene: -; abundance: -; v_gene: TRBV15; j_gene: TRBJ2-4; CDR3aa: CATQTDRLAKNIQYF; CDR3nt: TGTGCCACTCAGACGGACCGACTAGCCAAAAACATTCAGTACTTC
d_gene: -; abundance: -; v_gene: TRBV28; j_gene: TRBJ1-2; CDR3aa: CASSPTGISSYGYTF; CDR3nt: TGTGCCAGCAGCCCAACCGGGATCTCTAGCTATGGCTACACCTTC
d_gene: TRBD1; abundance: -; v_gene: TRBV28; j_gene: TRBJ2-6; CDR3aa: CATGYLRGRTGGNGANVLTF; CDR3nt: TGTGCGACCGGATACCTCCGCGGGAGGACAGGGGGGAATGGGGCCAACGTCCTGACTTTC
d_gene: TRBD1; abundance: -; v_gene: TRBV27; j_gene: TRBJ2-7; CDR3aa: CASSDGQGAGEQYF; CDR3nt: TGTGCCAGCAGTGATGGACAGGGGGCTGGGGAGCAGTACTTC
d_gene: TRBD2; abundance: -; v_gene: TRBV7-9; j_gene: TRBJ2-1; CDR3aa: CAGGLADSYNEQFF; CDR3nt: TGTGCCGGGGGACTAGCGGACTCCTACAATGAGCAGTTCTTC
d_gene: -; abundance: few; v_gene: TRBV7-9; j_gene: TRBJ2-7; CDR3aa: CASSLDRAYEQYF; CDR3nt: TGTGCCAGCAGCTTGGACCGTGCCTACGAGCAGTACTTC
d_gene: -; abundance: -; v_gene: TRBV5-1; j_gene: TRBJ1-6; CDR3aa: CASSLADSPSPLHF; CDR3nt: TGCGCCAGCAGCTTGGCCGACAGCCCGTCACCCCTCCACTTT
d_gene: -; abundance: -; v_gene: TRBV19; j_gene: TRBJ2-5; CDR3aa: CASKVRDHQETQYF; CDR3nt: TGTGCCAGTAAAGTGCGGGACCACCAAGAGACCCAGTACTTC
d_gene: -; abundance: -; v_gene: TRBV7-9; j_gene: TRBJ1-2; CDR3aa: CASSLALGDNYGYTF; CDR3nt: TGTGCCAGCAGCCTAGCCTTGGGTGACAACTATGGCTACACCTTC
d_gene: -; abundance: -; v_gene: TRBV15; j_gene: TRBJ2-4; CDR3aa: CATSRVTENIQYF; CDR3nt: TGTGCCACCAGCAGAGTTACTGAAAACATTCAGTACTTC
d_gene: -; abundance: -; v_gene: TRBV18; j_gene: TRBJ1-4; CDR3aa: CASSPNREEKLFF; CDR3nt: TGTGCCAGCTCACCTAACAGGGAAGAAAAACTGTTTTTT
d_gene: -; abundance: -; v_gene: TRBV18; j_gene: TRBJ2-4; CDR3aa: CASSPGDTQYF; CDR3nt: TGTGCCAGCTCACCGGGGGACACCCAGTACTTC
d_gene: -; abundance: once; v_gene: TRBV27; j_gene: TRBJ2-2; CDR3aa: CASSPYTGELFF; CDR3nt: TGTGCCAGCAGTCCTTACACCGGGGAGCTGTTTTTT
d_gene: -; abundance: -; v_gene: TRBV28; j_gene: TRBJ1-2; CDR3aa: CASSPGGGRLYGYTF; CDR3nt: TGTGCCAGCTCCCCTGGAGGGGGAAGACTATATGGCTACACCTTC
d_gene: -; abundance: -; v_gene: TRBV28; j_gene: TRBJ1-2; CDR3aa: CASGGARYGYTF; CDR3nt: TGTGCCAGCGGGGGGGCACGGTATGGCTACACCTTC
d_gene: -; abundance: -; v_gene: TRBV28; j_gene: TRBJ2-7; CDR3aa: CAGSVDAEQYF; CDR3nt: TGTGCCGGATCGGTCGACGCCGAGCAGTACTTC
d_gene: TRBD1; abundance: -; v_gene: TRBV6-5; j_gene: TRBJ1-1; CDR3aa: CASSRNRGQRTEAFF; CDR3nt: TGTGCCAGCAGTAGGAACAGGGGGCAACGGACTGAAGCTTTCTTT